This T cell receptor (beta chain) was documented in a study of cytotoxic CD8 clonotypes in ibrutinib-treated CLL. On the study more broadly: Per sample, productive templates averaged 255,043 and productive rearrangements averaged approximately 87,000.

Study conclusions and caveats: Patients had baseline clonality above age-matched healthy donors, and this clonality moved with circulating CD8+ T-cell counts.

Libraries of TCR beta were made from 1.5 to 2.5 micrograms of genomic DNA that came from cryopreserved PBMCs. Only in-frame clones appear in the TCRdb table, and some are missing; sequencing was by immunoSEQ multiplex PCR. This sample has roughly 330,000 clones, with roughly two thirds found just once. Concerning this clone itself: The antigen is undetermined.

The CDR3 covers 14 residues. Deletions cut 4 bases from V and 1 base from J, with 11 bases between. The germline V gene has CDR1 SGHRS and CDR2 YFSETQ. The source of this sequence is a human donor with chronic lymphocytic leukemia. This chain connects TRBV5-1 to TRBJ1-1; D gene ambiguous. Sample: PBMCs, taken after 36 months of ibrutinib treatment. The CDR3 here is CASSANIPNTEAFF. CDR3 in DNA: TGCGCCAGCAGCGCCAACATACCGAACACTGAAGCTTTCTTT.